This T cell receptor beta chain was profiled in a study of control samples from healthy donors and cancer patients. V lost 2 bases and J lost 4, with 11 bases in between. This CDR3 has 15 residues. Germline CDR1 SGHAT, CDR2 FQNNGV. Measured with immunoSEQ multiplex PCR; TCRdb has only the in-frame clones, and not every one. Among roughly 120,000 clones, less than 95% were seen once, and the ten largest hold about 3.6%. The V call is TRBV11-2, the J call TRBJ1-4; D gene uncertain. This TCR derives from a young man in good health. Sequencing input: blood. The CDR3 region is CASSLRWQLNEKLFF. The CDR3 nucleotides are TGTGCCAGCAGCTTAAGGTGGCAGCTTAATGAAAAACTGTTTTTT.